What follows are 5 T cell receptor beta chains derived from one specimen sequenced in a study of low-dose radiotherapy and immunotherapy resistance in tumors (dated by TCRdb to between 2021 and 2022). This sample's time point label indicates: before trial treatment. TCRdb lists the instrument as Illumina HiSeq 2500. First-strand cDNA was synthesized with Superscript III and a set of TRAV- and TRBV-specific primers, covering both TCRalpha and TCRbeta chains. TCRs were amplified for about 19 PCR cycles with Phusion, using a constant-region primer paired with the adapter attached to the V primers. Starting from the raw public reads, TCRdb applied fastp trimming at Q25, assembled clones with MiXCR and retained in-frame beta chains. One record per CDR3 amino acid sequence lists the most common genes and DNA. The sample table shows 70,000 to 95,000 distinct CDR3 sequences, and roughly a sixth are seen once. The ten largest clones add up to about 2.5% of the sample.

The material sequenced was PBMCs, taken before treatment. These TCRs come from a male donor with prostate cancer.

Only one count was recorded for this clonotype. With a much larger clone just one base away, this may be a read error. The gene calls are TRBV28 and TRBJ2-1; 9 positions agree with TRBD2. The CDR3 is 15 residues long. Germline CDR1 reads MDHEN; CDR2 reads SYDVKM. V trimming: 4 bases; J trimming: 6 bases; junction bases outside the gene matches: 7. The CDR3 protein is CASSYTAGGCNEQFF. In nucleotides, the CDR3 is TGTGCCAGCAGTTACACAGCGGGGGGATGCAATGAGCAGTTCTTC.

This clonotype appeared many times. The J gene is TRBJ2-7, the V gene TRBV7-9, with D possibly matching TRBD2 (7 bases). Germline CDR1 and CDR2: SEHNR and FQNEAQ (reference sequence). This CDR3 is built from 15 residues. Trimming took 5 bases from V and 1 from J, leaving 15 bases between them. The CDR3 bases are TGTGCCAGCAGCACAGGGCGGGGGCCTTCCTACGAGCAGTACTTC. Protein product: CASSTGRGPSYEQYF.

This clonotype was counted at least ten times. The gene calls are TRBV2 and TRBJ1-5; TRBD1 might be the D (6 bases). The V gene's germline CDR1 is SNHLY and CDR2 FYNNEI. This CDR3 is built from 13 residues. V shed 2 bases and J shed 9 bases, with 11 bases lying between them. CDR3 loop: CASSELEGGPQHF. The CDR3, as DNA: TGTGCCAGCAGTGAACTAGAGGGGGGGCCCCAGCATTTT.

The sample holds many counts of this clonotype. This sequence joins TRBV12-5 and TRBJ1-6, with D maybe TRBD1 (6 bases). Germline V gene sequence: CDR1 LGHNT, CDR2 FRNRAP. V lost 5 bases to trimming and J lost 5 bases, with 10 bases between them. This CDR3 has 14 amino acids. As DNA, the CDR3 is TGTGCTAGTGGTCTACAGGGCAATAATTCACCCCTCCACTTT. Residues: CASGLQGNNSPLHF.

This clonotype was seen repeatedly, ten times or more. V usage is TRBV5-1 and J usage is TRBJ1-1; D not resolved. Trimming left V 0 bases short and J 7 bases short, with 10 bases between. The CDR3 spans 13 residues. Per the germline V gene, CDR1 is SGHRS and CDR2 is YFSETQ. CDR3: CASSLGQQFEAFF. CDR3 sequence (DNA): TGCGCCAGCAGCTTGGGTCAACAGTTTGAAGCTTTCTTT.